The clone carrying this T cell receptor beta chain has only a few counts. This entry belongs to a study of molecular identifiers for immune sequencing clone quantification. Germline-derived CDR1 and CDR2 are SEHNR and FQNEAQ (reference sequence). The CDR3 spans 14 residues. Trimming pared 5 bases from V and 3 bases from J, leaving 14 bases between. TCRdb called the PCR reads again in MiXCR, with one record for every CDR3 protein. Here the sample spans about 500,000 distinct CDR3 sequences, about 21% being singletons. This TCR was recovered from a human donor in good health. Some libraries in this study had Jurkat cell RNA spiked in. The specimen was naive CD8+ T cells from blood, with Jurkat cell RNA spiked in. The subset here: FACS-sorted CD8+CD4-CCR7+CD45RA+ naive T cells. The chain recombines TRBV7-9 with TRBJ2-7, with a tentative D call TRBD1 (6 bases). The CDR3 here is CASSPRDTIYEQYF. The DNA for the CDR3 is TGTGCCAGCAGCCCCCGGGACACGATCTACGAGCAGTACTTC.